The T cell receptor (beta chain) described here comes from a study of shared clonotypes between healthy human individuals. Germline V gene sequence: CDR1 MNHEY, CDR2 SMNVEV (reference sequence). This CDR3 is 15 amino acids long. V was clipped by 5 bases and J by 6 bases, with 18 bases between them. Clones were read by immunoSEQ multiplex PCR, and TCRdb kept only the in-frame ones, dropping some. The data hold about half a million clones, with approximately 81% observed a single time. As for this clone: A far larger clone differs by one base, so this is likely a read error.

The chain is built from TRBV27 and TRBJ2-3; D may correspond to TRBD1 or TRBD2 (5 bases each). Specimen: PBMCs. This clonotype was obtained from a woman aged 35 to 49 in good health. Some clones in this sample may be carry-over from other donors' samples. For the CDR3, the DNA is TGTGCCAGCAGTCCCGGGACCCAGTACACGGATACGCAGTATTTT. Residues: CASSPGTQYTDTQYF.